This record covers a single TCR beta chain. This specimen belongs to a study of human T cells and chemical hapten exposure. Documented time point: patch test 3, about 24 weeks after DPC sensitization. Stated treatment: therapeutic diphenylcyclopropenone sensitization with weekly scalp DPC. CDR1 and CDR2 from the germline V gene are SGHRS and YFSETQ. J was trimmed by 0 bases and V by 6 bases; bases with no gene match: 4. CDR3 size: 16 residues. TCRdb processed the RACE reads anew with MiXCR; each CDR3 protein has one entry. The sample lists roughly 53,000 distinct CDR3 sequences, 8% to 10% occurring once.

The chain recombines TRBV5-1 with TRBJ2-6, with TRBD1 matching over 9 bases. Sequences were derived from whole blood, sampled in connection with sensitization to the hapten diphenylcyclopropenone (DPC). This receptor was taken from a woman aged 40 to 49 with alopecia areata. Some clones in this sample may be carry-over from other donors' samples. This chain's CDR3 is CASTRDRASGANVLTF. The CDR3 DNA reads TGCGCCAGCACCCGGGACAGGGCCTCTGGGGCCAACGTCCTGACTTTC.